The next 21 T cell receptor beta chains were all read from a single sample in a study of molecular identifiers for immune sequencing clone quantification. In TCRdb, the PCR reads were re-called with MiXCR into one record per CDR3 protein. The sample shows approximately 630,000 distinct CDR3 sequences, less than 30% of them seen only once. Sequencing was done on a sample of naive CD8+ T cells from blood, with Jurkat cell RNA spiked in. Subset in this sample: FACS-sorted CD8+CD4-CCR7+CD45RA+ naive T cells. The receptors were gathered from a human donor in good health. Some libraries in this study had Jurkat cell RNA spiked in.

Comments on this clonotype: Since a much larger clone is just one base distant, this may be a read error. The chain carries TRBV4-3 and TRBJ2-6; 9 bases agree with TRBD1. The CDR3 covers 17 residues. The V gene's germline CDR1 is LGHNA and CDR2 YSLEER. The CDR3 bases are TGCGCCAGCAGCCACCGGGACAGGGACTCTGGGGCCGACGTCCTGACTTTC. Its translation is CASSHRDRDSGADVLTF.

This clonotype was observed at least ten times. The V and J genes are TRBV7-2 and TRBJ2-3; D is uncertain. The length of the CDR3 is 14 residues. V was trimmed by 1 base and J by 1 base, leaving 6 bases between them. CDR1 and CDR2 from the germline V gene are SGHTA and FQGNSA. The CDR3 region has the DNA TGTGCCAGCAGCTTAGGCGCGGGCACAGATACGCAGTATTTT. Its translation is CASSLGAGTDTQYF.

V gene TRBV20-1 combines with J gene TRBJ1-4, with D perhaps matching TRBD1 (5 bases). Trimming removed 5 bases at V and 7 bases at J, with 26 bases between. This CDR3 spans 17 amino acids. CDR1 and CDR2 from the germline V gene are DFQATT and SNEGSKA (reference sequence). CDR3 nucleotides: TGCAGTGCTGCTCGCCCCGGGGTTGGGGGAGGCGGTGAAAAACTGTTTTTT. It codes for CSAARPGVGGGGEKLFF.

The chain joins TRBV2 to TRBJ2-1, with 7 bases fitting TRBD1. Germline CDR1 and CDR2: SNHLY and FYNNEI. The CDR3 spans 16 residues. The V and J ends lost 6 bases and 1 base, in that order; junction bases with no gene match: 9. DNA of the CDR3: TGTGCCAGCAGGCAAACAGGGGAATTGTCCTACAATGAGCAGTTCTTC. Protein sequence: CASRQTGELSYNEQFF. Drawing the rest from reference TRBV2 and TRBJ2-1, the complete variable domain is EPEVTQTPSHQVTQMGQEVILRCVPISNHLYFYWYRQILGQKVEFLVSFYNNEISEKSEIFDDQFSVERPDGSNFTLKIRSTKLEDSAMYFCASRQTGELSYNEQFFGPGTRLTVL.

With respect to this clonotype: A much larger clone differs by one base, so this may be a read error. This chain links TRBV10-3 with TRBJ2-7, with D possibly being TRBD1 (5 bases). Trimming removed 4 bases from V and 3 bases from J, with 10 bases in between. CDR3 length: 13 amino acids. Germline CDR1 ENHRY, CDR2 SYGVKD. CDR3 coding DNA: TGTGCCATCAGTGGGTCCCAGGGCTACGAGCAGTACTTC. This gives the protein CAISGSQGYEQYF.

This clonotype was seen many times. This chain connects TRBV29-1 to TRBJ2-2; D might be TRBD2 (6 bases). This CDR3 has 15 residues. Trimming removed 3 bases from V and 5 bases from J, with 16 bases in between. Germline V gene data show CDR1 as SQVTM and CDR2 as ANQGSEA. The CDR3 protein is CSVELAKALTGELFF. Here the CDR3 DNA reads TGCAGCGTTGAGCTAGCGAAAGCCCTTACCGGGGAGCTGTTTTTT.

This clonotype has more than one count but fewer than ten. The rearrangement uses TRBV6-2 or TRBV6-3 and TRBJ1-1; 8 bases line up with TRBD1. Trimming took 6 bases from V and 4 from J; bases not matched to a gene: 7. This CDR3 region has 14 residues. Germline assignment: CDR1 MNHEY and CDR2 SVGEGT. CDR3 nucleotides: TGTGCCAGCAGACCTCAGGGGGCCGGCACTGAAGCTTTCTTT. Translating gives CASRPQGAGTEAFF.

Ten or more counts support this clonotype. This chain joins TRBV2 and TRBJ2-2; 7 bases are a match to TRBD2. Germline CDR1 and CDR2: SNHLY and FYNNEI. The CDR3 sequence is 15 residues long. V lost 4 bases to trimming and J lost 6 bases; unmatched junction nucleotides: 8. The CDR3 region has the DNA TGTGCCAGCAGTGTAGGCGGGAGTAGGTCCGGGGAGCTGTTTTTT. It encodes CASSVGGSRSGELFF.

Note on this clonotype: An end of the junction differs from the germline gene, which may be a read error. This chain links TRBV7-9 with TRBJ2-6; 9 bases are a match to TRBD1. Germline values: CDR1 SEHNR, CDR2 FQNEAQ (reference sequence). The CDR3 has 17 residues. In DNA form, the CDR3 reads TGTGCCAGCAGCTTATGGGACTACAGGACAGGGGCCAACGTCCCGACTTTC. It encodes CASSLWDYRTGANVPTF.

This clonotype was recorded once. A much larger clone differs by one base, so this may be a read error. CDR3 region: CATLRPDRVNYGYTF. The CDR3 coding sequence is TGTGCCACCCTGAGACCGGACAGGGTGAACTATGGCTACACCTTC. This sequence joins TRBV2 and TRBJ1-2; 8 bases are shared with TRBD1. This CDR3 has 15 residues. The V and J ends lost 10 bases and 2 bases, in that order; junction bases with no gene match: 12. Germline CDR1 is SNHLY and CDR2 is FYNNEI.

This clonotype was counted at least ten times. The rearrangement uses TRBV27 and TRBJ1-6, with no clear D. The V end lost 0 bases, the J end lost 10 bases, and 16 bases lay between the germline ends. Germline assignment: CDR1 MNHEY and CDR2 SMNVEV (reference sequence). This CDR3 spans 16 amino acids. The chain's CDR3 is CASSLSLGGFSSPLHF. The CDR3 coding sequence is TGTGCCAGCAGTTTATCGTTGGGAGGGTTCAGCTCACCCCTCCACTTT.

This clonotype was detected a few times. The chain links TRBV19 to TRBJ2-5; 7 bases line up with TRBD1. This CDR3 is 17 amino acids long. After removal of 4 bases from V and 5 bases from J, the junction contained 16 bases not matched to a gene. The germline CDR1 and CDR2 sequences are LNHDA and SQIVND (reference sequence). CDR3 in DNA: TGTGCCAGTAGTACACACGGGACAGTCGTCGAGAGGGAGACCCAGTACTTC. It translates to CASSTHGTVVERETQYF.

As to this clonotype: The junction departs from the called germline gene at one end, perhaps through a read error. The CDR3, as DNA: TGTGCCAGCCAACTCTTCCGCAGCCAGCCCCGGCATTTT. Its translation is CASQLFRSQPRHF. The chain employs TRBV12-3 or TRBV12-4 and TRBJ1-5; the D is unclear. The CDR3 spans 13 residues.

The DNA of the CDR3 is TGTGCCAGCAGCCCAACAGGGAGTAATGAGCAGTTCTTC. As protein: CASSPTGSNEQFF. The chain recombines TRBV7-3 with TRBJ2-1, with D perhaps TRBD1 (6 bases). Germline loops: CDR1 SGHTA, CDR2 FQGTGA. This CDR3 has 13 amino acids. V was clipped by 5 bases and J by 7 bases, with 12 bases between them.

This clonotype was recorded a few times. The CDR3 protein is CASNTGVNTEAFF. Written as DNA, the CDR3 is TGTGCCAGTAACACAGGGGTGAACACTGAAGCTTTCTTT. The chain is built from TRBV19 and TRBJ1-1, with TRBD1 matching over 7 bases. The junction had 2 bases not matched to a gene; V was cut back by 7 bases and J by 0 bases. CDR1 is LNHDA, CDR2 SQIVND, per germline (reference sequence). The CDR3 contains 13 residues.

The chain recombines TRBV19 with TRBJ2-1; 11 nucleotides match TRBD2. The trim removed 8 bases at V and 8 bases at J, leaving 5 bases unmatched. Germline loops: CDR1 LNHDA, CDR2 SQIVND (reference sequence). The CDR3 totals 13 residues. CDR3 in amino acids: CASSLAGAHEQFF. As DNA, the CDR3 is TGTGCCAGTTCACTAGCGGGAGCCCATGAGCAGTTCTTC.

In its sample, this clonotype was seen a few times. The chain is built from TRBV5-1 and TRBJ2-7; 8 bases map to TRBD2. With V trimmed by 4 bases and J by 3 bases, 9 bases remained unmatched. The CDR3 contains 15 residues. Per the germline V gene, CDR1 is SGHRS and CDR2 is YFSETQ. CDR3 sequence (DNA): TGCGCCAGCAGCGCTCGGGGGGGCCTTGTCTACGAGCAGTACTTC. Its translation is CASSARGGLVYEQYF.

This chain connects TRBV2 to TRBJ1-1, with D unclear. Trimming pared 11 bases from V and 0 bases from J, leaving 7 bases between. The CDR3 consists of 11 residues. In germline, CDR1 is SNHLY, CDR2 FYNNEI. The CDR3 nucleotides read TGTGCCGCGCGGATGAACACTGAAGCTTTCTTT. Encoded protein: CAARMNTEAFF.

The CDR3 region is CATSRGGNTYNEQFF. In nucleotides, the CDR3 is TGTGCCACCAGCAGAGGAGGAAACACCTACAATGAGCAGTTCTTC. The chain employs TRBV15 and TRBJ2-1; D call uncertain. The V gene lost 1 base and the J gene lost 2 bases, with 9 bases spanning the gap. CDR1 and CDR2 from the germline V gene are LNHNV and YYDKDF (reference sequence). The CDR3 is 15 amino acids.

This clonotype was seen a few times. The rearrangement joins TRBV7-9 to TRBJ2-5, with TRBD2 matching over 7 bases. V was clipped by 6 bases and J by 5 bases; unmatched bases: 3. This CDR3 has 12 residues. Germline CDR1 reads SEHNR; CDR2 reads FQNEAQ (reference sequence). The CDR3 bases are TGTGCCAGCAGAACACTAGCGGAGACCCAGTACTTC. It specifies CASRTLAETQYF.

This clonotype was detected ten times or more. This chain joins TRBV5-6 and TRBJ2-3, with 10 bases identical to TRBD2. With 2 bases clipped from V and 2 bases from J, the junction kept 11 bases outside the gene matches. The CDR3 is 18 amino acids. Germline values: CDR1 SGHDT, CDR2 YYEEEE. The CDR3: CASSLSLRLAGATDTQYF. The CDR3 bases are TGTGCCAGCAGCTTATCGCTACGGCTAGCGGGGGCCACAGATACGCAGTATTTT.